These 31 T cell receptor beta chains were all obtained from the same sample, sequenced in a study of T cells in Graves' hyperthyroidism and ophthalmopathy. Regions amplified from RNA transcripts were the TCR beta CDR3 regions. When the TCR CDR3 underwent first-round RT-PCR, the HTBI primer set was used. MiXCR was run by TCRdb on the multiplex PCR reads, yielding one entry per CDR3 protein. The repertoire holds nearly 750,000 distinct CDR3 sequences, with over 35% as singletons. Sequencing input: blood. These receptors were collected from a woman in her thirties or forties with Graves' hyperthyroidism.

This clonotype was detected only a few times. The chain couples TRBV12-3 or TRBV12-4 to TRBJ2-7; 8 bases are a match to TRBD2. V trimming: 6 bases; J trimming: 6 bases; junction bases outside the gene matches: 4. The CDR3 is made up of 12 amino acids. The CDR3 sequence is CASRPLAGEQYF. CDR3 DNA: TGTGCCAGCAGACCCCTAGCGGGCGAGCAGTACTTC.

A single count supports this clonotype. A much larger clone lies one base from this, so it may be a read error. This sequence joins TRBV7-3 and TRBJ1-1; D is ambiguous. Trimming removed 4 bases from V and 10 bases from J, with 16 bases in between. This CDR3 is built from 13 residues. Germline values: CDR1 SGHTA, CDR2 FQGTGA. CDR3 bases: TGTGCCAGCAGCTGCCGGACCCAGTCTACAGCTTTCTTT. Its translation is CASSCRTQSTAFF.

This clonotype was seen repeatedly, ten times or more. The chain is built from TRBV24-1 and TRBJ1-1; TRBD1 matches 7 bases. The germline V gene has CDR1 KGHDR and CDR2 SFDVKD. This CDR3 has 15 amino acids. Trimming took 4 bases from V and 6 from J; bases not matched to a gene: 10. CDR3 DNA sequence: TGTGCCACCAGTGACGAAGGGACAGCTTTATCTGAAGCTTTCTTT. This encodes CATSDEGTALSEAFF.

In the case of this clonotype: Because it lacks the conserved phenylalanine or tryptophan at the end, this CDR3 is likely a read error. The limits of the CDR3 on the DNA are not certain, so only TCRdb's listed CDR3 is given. CDR3 residues: CASSLGASGNT. This chain joins TRBV7-9 and TRBJ2-6; TRBD2 is taken as the D call from the table, unchecked against the DNA. CDR1 and CDR2 from the germline V gene are SEHNR and FQNEAQ (reference sequence). The CDR3 adds up to 11 amino acids, both ends counted.

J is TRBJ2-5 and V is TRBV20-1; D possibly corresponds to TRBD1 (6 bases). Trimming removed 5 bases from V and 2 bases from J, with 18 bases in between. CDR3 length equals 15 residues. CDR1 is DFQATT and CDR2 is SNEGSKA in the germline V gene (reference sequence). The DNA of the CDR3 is TGCAGTGCTCGAACCCCACAGGGTCGGCAAGAGACCCAGTACTTC. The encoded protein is CSARTPQGRQETQYF.

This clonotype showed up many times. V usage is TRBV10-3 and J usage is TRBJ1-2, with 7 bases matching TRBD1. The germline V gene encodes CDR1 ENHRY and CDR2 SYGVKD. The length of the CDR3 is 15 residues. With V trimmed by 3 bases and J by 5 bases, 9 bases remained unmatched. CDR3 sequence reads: CAISETGGRGYGYTF. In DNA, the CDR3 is TGTGCCATCAGTGAAACCGGGGGCAGGGGGTATGGCTACACCTTC.

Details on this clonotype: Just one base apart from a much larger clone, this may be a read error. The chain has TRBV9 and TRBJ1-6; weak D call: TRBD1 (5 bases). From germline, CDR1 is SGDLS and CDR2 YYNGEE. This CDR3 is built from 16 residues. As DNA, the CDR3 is TGTGCCAGCAGCCAAGACCGCCGGGGGGGAAACTCACCCCCCCACTTT. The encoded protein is CASSQDRRGGNSPPHF.

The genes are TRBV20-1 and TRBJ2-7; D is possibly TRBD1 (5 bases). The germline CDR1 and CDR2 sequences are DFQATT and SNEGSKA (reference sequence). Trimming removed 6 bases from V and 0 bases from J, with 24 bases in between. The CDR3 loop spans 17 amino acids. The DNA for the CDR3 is TGCAGTGCCGTACCTTCCACCCAGGGATCCCTCTCCTACGAGCAGTACTTC. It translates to CSAVPSTQGSLSYEQYF.

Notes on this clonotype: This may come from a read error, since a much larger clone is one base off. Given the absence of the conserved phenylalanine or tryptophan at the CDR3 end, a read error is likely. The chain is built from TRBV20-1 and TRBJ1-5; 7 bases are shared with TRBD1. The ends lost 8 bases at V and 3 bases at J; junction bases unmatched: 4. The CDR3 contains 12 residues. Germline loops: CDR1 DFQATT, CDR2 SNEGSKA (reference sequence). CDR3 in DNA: TGCAGTATCGGACAGGCCAATCAGCCCCAGCATTAT. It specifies CSIGQANQPQHY.

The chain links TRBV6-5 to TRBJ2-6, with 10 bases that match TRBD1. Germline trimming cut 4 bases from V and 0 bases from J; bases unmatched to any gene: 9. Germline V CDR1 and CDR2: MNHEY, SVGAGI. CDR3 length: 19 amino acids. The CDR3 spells CASSSPGTGVYSGANVLTF. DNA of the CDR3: TGTGCCAGCAGTTCTCCTGGGACAGGGGTCTACTCTGGGGCCAACGTCCTGACTTTC.

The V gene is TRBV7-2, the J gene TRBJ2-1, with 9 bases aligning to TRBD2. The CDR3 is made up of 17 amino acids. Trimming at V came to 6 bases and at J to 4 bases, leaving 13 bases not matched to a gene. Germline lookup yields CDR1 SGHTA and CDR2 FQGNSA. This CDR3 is CASRLLRTSEHYNEQFF. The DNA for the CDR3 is TGTGCCAGCAGACTGTTGAGGACTAGCGAACATTACAATGAGCAGTTCTTC.

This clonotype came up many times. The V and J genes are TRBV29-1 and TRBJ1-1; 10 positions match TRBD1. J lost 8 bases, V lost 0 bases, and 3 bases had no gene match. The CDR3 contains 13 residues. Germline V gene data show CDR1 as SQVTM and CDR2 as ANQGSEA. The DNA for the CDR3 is TGCAGCGTTGAAGAGACAGGGGGCCTCGAAGCTTTCTTT. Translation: CSVEETGGLEAFF.

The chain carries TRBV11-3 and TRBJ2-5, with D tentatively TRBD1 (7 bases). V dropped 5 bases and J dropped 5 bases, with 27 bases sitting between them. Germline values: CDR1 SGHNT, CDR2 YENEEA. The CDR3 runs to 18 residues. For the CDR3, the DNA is TGTGCCAGCAGCCCAGGTGGGGCCGCAGGGGGGCCATACGAGACCCAGTACTTC. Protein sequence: CASSPGGAAGGPYETQYF. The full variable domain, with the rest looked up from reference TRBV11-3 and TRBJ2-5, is EAGVVQSPRYKIIEKKQPVAFWCNPISGHNTLYWYLQNLGQGPELLIRYENEEAVDDSQLPKDRFSAERLKGVDSTLKIQPAELGDSAVYLCASSPGGAAGGPYETQYFGPGTRLLVL.

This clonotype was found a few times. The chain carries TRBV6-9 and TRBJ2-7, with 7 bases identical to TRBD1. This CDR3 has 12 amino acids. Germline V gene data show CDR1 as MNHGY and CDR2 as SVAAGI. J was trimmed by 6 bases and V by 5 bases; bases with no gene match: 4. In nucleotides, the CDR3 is TGTGCCAGCAGTAGACAGGGTTCCGAGCAGTACTTC. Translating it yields CASSRQGSEQYF.

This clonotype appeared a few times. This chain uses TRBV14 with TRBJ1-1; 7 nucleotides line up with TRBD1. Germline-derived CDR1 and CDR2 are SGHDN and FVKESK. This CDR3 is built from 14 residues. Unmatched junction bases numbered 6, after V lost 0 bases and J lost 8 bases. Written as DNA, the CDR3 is TGTGCCAGCAGCCAAGATTGGGGACAGACCGAAGCTTTCTTT. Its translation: CASSQDWGQTEAFF.

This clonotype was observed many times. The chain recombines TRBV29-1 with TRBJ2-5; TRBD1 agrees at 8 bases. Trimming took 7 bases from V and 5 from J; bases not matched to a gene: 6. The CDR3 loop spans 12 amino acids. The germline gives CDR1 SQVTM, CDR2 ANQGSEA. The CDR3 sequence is CSAGQGMETQYF. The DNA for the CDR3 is TGCAGCGCCGGACAGGGAATGGAGACCCAGTACTTC.

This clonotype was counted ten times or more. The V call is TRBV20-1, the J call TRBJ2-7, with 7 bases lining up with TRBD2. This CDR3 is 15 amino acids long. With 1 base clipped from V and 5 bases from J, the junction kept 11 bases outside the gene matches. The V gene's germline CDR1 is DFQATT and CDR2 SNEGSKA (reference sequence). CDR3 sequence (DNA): TGCAGTGCTAGAGCATTTGCGGGAGCGGACCACGAGCAGTACTTC. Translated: CSARAFAGADHEQYF.

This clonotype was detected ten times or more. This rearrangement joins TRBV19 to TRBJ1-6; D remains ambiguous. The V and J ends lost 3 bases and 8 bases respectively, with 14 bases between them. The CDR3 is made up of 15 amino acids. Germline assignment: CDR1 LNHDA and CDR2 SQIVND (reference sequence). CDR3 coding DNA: TGTGCCAGTAGTATTCAAGTTGGGGTTCATTCACCCCTCCACTTT. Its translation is CASSIQVGVHSPLHF.

The CDR3: CASGEAGAQPQHF. CDR3 coding DNA: TGTGCCAGCGGCGAAGCGGGGGCACAGCCCCAGCATTTT. This chain joins TRBV6-1 and TRBJ1-5, with a tentative D call TRBD1 (6 bases). Trimming took off 8 bases at V and 7 bases at J, with 15 bases between the two ends. Germline-derived CDR1 and CDR2 are MNHNS and SASEGT. This CDR3 contains 13 residues.

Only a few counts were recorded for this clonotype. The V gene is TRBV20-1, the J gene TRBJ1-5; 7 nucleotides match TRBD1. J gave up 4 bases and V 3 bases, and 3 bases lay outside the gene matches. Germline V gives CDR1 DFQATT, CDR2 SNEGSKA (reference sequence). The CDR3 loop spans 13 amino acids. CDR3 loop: CSARKQGNQPQHF. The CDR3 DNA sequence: TGCAGTGCTAGGAAACAGGGGAATCAGCCCCAGCATTTT.

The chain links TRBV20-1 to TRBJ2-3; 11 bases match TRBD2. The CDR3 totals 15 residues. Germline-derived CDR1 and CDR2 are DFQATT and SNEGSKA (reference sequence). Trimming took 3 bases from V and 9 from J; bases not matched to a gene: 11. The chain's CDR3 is CSASIAGGRSGTQYF. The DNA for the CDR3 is TGCAGTGCTAGCATAGCGGGGGGGCGGTCGGGGACGCAGTATTTT.

The CDR3 sequence is CASRPGGINSNQPQHF. The CDR3 DNA is TGTGCCAGTAGACCAGGGGGGATAAATAGCAATCAGCCCCAGCATTTT. The rearrangement joins TRBV2 to TRBJ1-5, with 7 bases aligning to TRBD1. Germline V gives CDR1 SNHLY, CDR2 FYNNEI. V lost 9 bases and J lost 0; bases outside the gene matches: 11. This CDR3 comprises 16 residues.

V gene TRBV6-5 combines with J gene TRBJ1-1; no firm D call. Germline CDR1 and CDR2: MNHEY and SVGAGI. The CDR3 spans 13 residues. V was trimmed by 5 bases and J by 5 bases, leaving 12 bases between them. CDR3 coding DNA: TGTGCCAGCAGTGAACAAAATCCGACTGAAGCTTTCTTT. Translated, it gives CASSEQNPTEAFF.

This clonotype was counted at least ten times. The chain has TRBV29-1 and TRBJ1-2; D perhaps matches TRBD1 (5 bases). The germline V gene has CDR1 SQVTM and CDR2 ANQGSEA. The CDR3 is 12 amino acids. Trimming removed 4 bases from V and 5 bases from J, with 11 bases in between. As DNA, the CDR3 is TGCAGCGTTGTTGAAGGGACTTATGGCTACACCTTC. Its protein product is CSVVEGTYGYTF.

The CDR3 coding sequence is TGTGCCACCCTCGGGGGGGCGAAAGGCTACACCTTC. Translating gives CATLGGAKGYTF. The chain joins TRBV10-3 to TRBJ1-2, with a weak D call TRBD1 (6 bases). Germline loops: CDR1 ENHRY, CDR2 SYGVKD. CDR3 length: 12 residues. The V end was cut by 10 bases, the J end by 8 bases, with 17 bases between.

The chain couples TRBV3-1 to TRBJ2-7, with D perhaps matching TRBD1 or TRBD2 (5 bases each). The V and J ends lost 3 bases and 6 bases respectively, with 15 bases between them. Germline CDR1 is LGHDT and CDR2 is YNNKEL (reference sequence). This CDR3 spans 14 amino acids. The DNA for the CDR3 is TGTGCCAGCAGCCAGGGGACGCTTCCTAGCGAGCAGTACTTC. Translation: CASSQGTLPSEQYF.

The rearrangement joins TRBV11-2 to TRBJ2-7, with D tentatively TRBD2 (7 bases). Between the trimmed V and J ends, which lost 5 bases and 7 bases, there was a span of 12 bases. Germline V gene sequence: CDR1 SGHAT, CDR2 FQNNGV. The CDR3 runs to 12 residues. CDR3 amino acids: CASSGGAREQYF. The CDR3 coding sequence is TGTGCCAGCAGCGGGGGGGCTCGAGAGCAGTACTTC.

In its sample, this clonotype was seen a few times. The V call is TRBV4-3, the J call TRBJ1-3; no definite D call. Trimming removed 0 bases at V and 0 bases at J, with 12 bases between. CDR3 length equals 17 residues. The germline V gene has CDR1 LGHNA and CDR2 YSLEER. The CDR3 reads CASSQDRRTSSGNTIYF. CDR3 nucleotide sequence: TGCGCCAGCAGCCAAGATCGTCGAACCAGCTCTGGAAACACCATATATTTT.

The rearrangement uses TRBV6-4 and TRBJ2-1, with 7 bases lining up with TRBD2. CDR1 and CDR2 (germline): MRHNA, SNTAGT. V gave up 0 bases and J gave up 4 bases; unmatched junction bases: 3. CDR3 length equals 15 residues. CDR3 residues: CASSDSPAGYNEQFF. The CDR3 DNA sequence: TGTGCCAGCAGTGACTCGCCAGCGGGATACAATGAGCAGTTCTTC.

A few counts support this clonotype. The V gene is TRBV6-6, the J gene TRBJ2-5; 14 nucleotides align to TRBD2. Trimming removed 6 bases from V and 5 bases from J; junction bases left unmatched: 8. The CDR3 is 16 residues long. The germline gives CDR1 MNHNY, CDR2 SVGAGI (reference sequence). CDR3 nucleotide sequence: TGTGCCAGCAGCGCCCGACTAGCGGGGGGGCAGGAGACCCAGTACTTC. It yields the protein CASSARLAGGQETQYF.

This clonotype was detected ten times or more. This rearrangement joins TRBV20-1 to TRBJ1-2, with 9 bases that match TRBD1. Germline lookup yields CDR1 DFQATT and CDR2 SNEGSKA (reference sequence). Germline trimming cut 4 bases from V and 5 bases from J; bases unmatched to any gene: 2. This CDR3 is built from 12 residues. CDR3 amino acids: CSAIGTGYGYTF. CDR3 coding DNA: TGCAGTGCTATTGGGACAGGGTATGGCTACACCTTC.